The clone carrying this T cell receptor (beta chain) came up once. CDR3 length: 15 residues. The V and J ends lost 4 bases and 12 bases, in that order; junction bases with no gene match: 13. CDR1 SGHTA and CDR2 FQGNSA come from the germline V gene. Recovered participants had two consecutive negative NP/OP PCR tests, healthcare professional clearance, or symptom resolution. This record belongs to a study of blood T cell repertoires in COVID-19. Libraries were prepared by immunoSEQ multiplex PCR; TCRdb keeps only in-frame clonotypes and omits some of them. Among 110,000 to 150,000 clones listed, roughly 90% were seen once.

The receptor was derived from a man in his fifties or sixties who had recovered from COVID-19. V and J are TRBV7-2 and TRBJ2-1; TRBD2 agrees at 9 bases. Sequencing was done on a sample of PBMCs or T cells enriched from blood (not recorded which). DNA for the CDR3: TGTGCCAGCAGCTCAACCGGGACTAGCCAGAGGGGGCAGTTCTTC. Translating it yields CASSSTGTSQRGQFF.